This T cell receptor (beta chain) is drawn from a study of blood T cell repertoires in COVID-19. About the research overall: Donors in the United States, Italy and Spain gave samples during acute or convalescent COVID-19. T cells, B-cell-depleted T cells, or PBMCs provided the cDNA or gDNA that served as material.

Trimming left V 3 bases short and J 7 bases short, with 10 bases between. This CDR3 comprises 13 residues. Germline V gives CDR1 SNHLY, CDR2 FYNNEI. Original processing methods: Estimates of nucleated cell counts were drawn from the amplification of reference gene primers. Profiling relied on immunoSEQ multiplex PCR, and the TCRdb table lists in-frame clones only, not all of them. The DNA was the basis for D and trimming; V, J and clone size are from that table. Of some 33,000 clones detected, about 89% appear once; the ten largest clones hold 5% to 7%. Sample: peripheral blood. The V gene is TRBV2, the J gene TRBJ2-1; D unresolved. The clonotype was recovered from a human donor in a cohort sampled during active COVID-19. The CDR3: CASSDYSVNEQFF. CDR3 nucleotide sequence: TGTGCCAGCAGTGATTACTCCGTGAATGAGCAGTTCTTC.